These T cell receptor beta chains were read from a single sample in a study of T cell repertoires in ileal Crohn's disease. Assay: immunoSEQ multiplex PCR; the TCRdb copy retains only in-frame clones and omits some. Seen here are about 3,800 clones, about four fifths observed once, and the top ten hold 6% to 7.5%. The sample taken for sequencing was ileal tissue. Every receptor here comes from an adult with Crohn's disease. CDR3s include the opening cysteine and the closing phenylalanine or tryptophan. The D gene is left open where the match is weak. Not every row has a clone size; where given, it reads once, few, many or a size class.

cdr3_nt: TGTGCCAGCAGCGTATCGGGGGGGGGAACGTCAATCAACGGGGAGCTGTTTTTT
cdr3_aa: CASSVSGGGTSINGELFF
j_call: TRBJ2-2
v_call: TRBV9
cdr3_length: 18
d_call: TRBD2
clone_size: few

cdr3_nt: TGTGCTAGTGGTTTATTGACAGGGGGGATTATTACTAATGAAAAACTGTTTTTT
cdr3_aa: CASGLLTGGIITNEKLFF
j_call: TRBJ1-4
v_call: TRBV12-5
cdr3_length: 18
d_call: TRBD1
clone_size: .

cdr3_nt: TGTGCCAGCAGCCAAGATTCTCGGGGGCTAGCGGGAGGGATTACCTACGAGCAGTACTTC
cdr3_aa: CASSQDSRGLAGGITYEQYF
j_call: TRBJ2-7
v_call: TRBV14
cdr3_length: 20
d_call: TRBD2
clone_size: .

cdr3_nt: TGCGCCAGCAGCTTGGACATAAGCTCCTACGAGCAGTACTTC
cdr3_aa: CASSLDISSYEQYF
j_call: TRBJ2-7
v_call: TRBV5-1
cdr3_length: 14
d_call: .
clone_size: .

cdr3_nt: TGTGCCAGCAGCCGGGACAGGGGGGATGAAAAACTGTTTTTT
cdr3_aa: CASSRDRGDEKLFF
j_call: TRBJ1-4
v_call: TRBV5-4
cdr3_length: 14
d_call: TRBD1
clone_size: .

cdr3_nt: TGTGCCAGCAGCCTAGGGCTTTTCGGGACTGAAGCTTTCTTT
cdr3_aa: CASSLGLFGTEAFF
j_call: TRBJ1-1
v_call: TRBV13
cdr3_length: 14
d_call: .
clone_size: .

cdr3_nt: TGTGCCAGCAGTCGTCGGGGGGTTGAAGCTTTCTTT
cdr3_aa: CASSRRGVEAFF
j_call: TRBJ1-1
v_call: TRBV28
cdr3_length: 12
d_call: .
clone_size: .

cdr3_nt: TGTGCCCCTCATAAAAGGTGGGACAGGGGGTTGGGAAAACTGTTTTTT
cdr3_aa: CAPHKRWDRGLGKLFF
j_call: TRBJ1-4
v_call: TRBV7-3
cdr3_length: 16
d_call: TRBD1
clone_size: .

cdr3_nt: TGTGCCAGCAGGCCCACAGGGGGTCTCAGTGAAAAACTGCTTTTT
cdr3_aa: CASRPTGGLSEKLLF
j_call: TRBJ1-4
v_call: TRBV6-5
cdr3_length: 15
d_call: TRBD1
clone_size: .

cdr3_nt: TGTGCCAGCAGCTTAGGTTGGGCAGCATCCCAAACTTTT
cdr3_aa: CASSLGWAASQTF
j_call: TRBJ1-1
v_call: TRBV11-3
cdr3_length: 13
d_call: .
clone_size: once

cdr3_nt: TGTGCCAGCAGTGGCTATTCCGGGAGCCCCGAGCAGTACTTC
cdr3_aa: CASSGYSGSPEQYF
j_call: TRBJ2-7
v_call: TRBV28
cdr3_length: 14
d_call: .
clone_size: .

cdr3_nt: TGTGCCAGCAGCTGGGACAGGGCCTACGAGCAGTACTTC
cdr3_aa: CASSWDRAYEQYF
j_call: TRBJ2-7
v_call: TRBV6-6
cdr3_length: 13
d_call: TRBD1
clone_size: .

cdr3_nt: TGTGCCAGTAGTGGGCCCGGGACTAGCGGGAGTCGCTCTGGGGCCAACGTCCTGACTTTC
cdr3_aa: CASSGPGTSGSRSGANVLTF
j_call: TRBJ2-6
v_call: TRBV19
cdr3_length: 20
d_call: TRBD2
clone_size: once

cdr3_nt: TGTGCCAGCTCACCCAGGGTCATAGGGGTCACTGAAGCTTTCTTT
cdr3_aa: CASSPRVIGVTEAFF
j_call: TRBJ1-1
v_call: TRBV18
cdr3_length: 15
d_call: .
clone_size: few

cdr3_nt: TGCGCCAGCGGGCGGGAGGTGAACACCGGGGAGCTGTTTTTT
cdr3_aa: CASGREVNTGELFF
j_call: TRBJ2-2
v_call: TRBV5-1
cdr3_length: 14
d_call: TRBD2
clone_size: .

cdr3_nt: TGTGCCAGCTCAAAGCCGGGACAGGGAACAGCAGTTATCGCGCAGTTCTTC
cdr3_aa: CASSKPGQGTAVIAQFF
j_call: TRBJ2-1
v_call: TRBV18
cdr3_length: 17
d_call: TRBD1
clone_size: .

cdr3_nt: TGCGCCAGCAGCTTGGTGACAGGGTCGGAGACCCAGTACTTC
cdr3_aa: CASSLVTGSETQYF
j_call: TRBJ2-5
v_call: TRBV5-1
cdr3_length: 14
d_call: TRBD1
clone_size: few

cdr3_nt: TGTGCCAGCAGCGACACAGGGAGCTCTGGAAACACCATATATTTT
cdr3_aa: CASSDTGSSGNTIYF
j_call: TRBJ1-3
v_call: TRBV9
cdr3_length: 15
d_call: .
clone_size: once